The 24 T cell receptor beta chains listed next were all sequenced from one sample in a study of T cells in Graves' hyperthyroidism and ophthalmopathy. The source material, RNA transcripts, was used to amplify TCR beta CDR3 regions. In the first-round RT-PCR of the TCR CDR3, the HTBI primer set was used. TCRdb re-analysed the multiplex PCR reads in MiXCR, keeping a single row per CDR3 protein. The sample lists 700,000 to 950,000 distinct CDR3 sequences; roughly 32% were seen once. Sequences were obtained from blood. These TCRs come from a woman in her 40s with Graves' hyperthyroidism.

This clonotype occurred a few times. V gene TRBV7-9 combines with J gene TRBJ1-2, with D unresolved. With 4 bases removed from V and 10 bases from J, the gap between germline ends came to 16 bases. Germline-derived CDR1 and CDR2 are SEHNR and FQNEAQ (reference sequence). This CDR3 has 13 residues. The CDR3 sequence: CASSSLTEGPYTF. Written as DNA, the CDR3 is TGTGCCAGCAGCTCCCTTACGGAGGGCCCCTACACCTTC. Using reference TRBV7-9 and TRBJ1-2 for the parts outside the CDR3, the full variable domain is DTGVSQNPRHKITKRGQNVTFRCDPISEHNRLYWYRQTLGQGPEFLTYFQNEAQLEKSRLLSDRFSAERPKGSFSTLEIQRTEQGDSAMYLCASSSLTEGPYTFGSGTRLTVV.

The chain uses TRBV6-5 and TRBJ2-7; maybe TRBD2 (6 bases). V was trimmed by 4 bases and J by 4 bases, leaving 23 bases between them. Germline V gene sequence: CDR1 MNHEY, CDR2 SVGAGI. The CDR3 is 17 amino acids. CDR3 DNA sequence: TGTGCCAGCAGTTCGAACCGCGGGACTCGTAAGGGGTACGAGCAGTACTTC. Its translation: CASSSNRGTRKGYEQYF.

This clonotype came up a few times. The chain employs TRBV2 and TRBJ1-1, with TRBD1 identical over 9 bases. The CDR3 loop spans 13 amino acids. J gave up 4 bases and V 6 bases, and 3 bases lay outside the gene matches. Looked up from germline, CDR1 is SNHLY and CDR2 is FYNNEI. The chain's CDR3 is CASRNRGPTEAFF. The CDR3 DNA reads TGTGCCAGCAGGAACAGGGGGCCCACTGAAGCTTTCTTT.

This clonotype was detected many times. The V call is TRBV19, the J call TRBJ1-1; perhaps TRBD1 as D (5 bases). Germline CDR1 and CDR2: LNHDA and SQIVND (reference sequence). V dropped 5 bases and J dropped 1 base, with 14 bases sitting between them. The CDR3 covers 15 residues. For the CDR3, the DNA is TGTGCCAGTAGTTGGGGCGAAACAGGGAACACTGAAGCTTTCTTT. It yields the protein CASSWGETGNTEAFF. Based on the CDR3 plus reference TRBV19 and TRBJ1-1, the full variable domain is DGGITQSPKYLFRKEGQNVTLSCEQNLNHDAMYWYRQDPGQGLRLIYYSQIVNDFQKGDIAEGYSVSREKKESFPLTVTSAQKNPTAFYLCASSWGETGNTEAFFGQGTRLTVV.

Here the CDR3 reads CASSELATGDGYTF. The CDR3 DNA reads TGTGCCAGCAGTGAGTTAGCCACAGGGGATGGCTACACCTTC. The chain employs TRBV2 and TRBJ1-2; 7 bases map to TRBD1. Trimming removed 3 bases from V and 6 bases from J; junction bases left unmatched: 7. The CDR3 runs 14 residues. Looked up from germline, CDR1 is SNHLY and CDR2 is FYNNEI.

The V call is TRBV7-9, the J call TRBJ1-2; a weak D match, TRBD1 (6 bases). This CDR3 has 14 amino acids. Germline CDR1 reads SEHNR; CDR2 reads FQNEAQ (reference sequence). V was cut by 8 bases and J by 8 bases, with 21 bases left in between. The CDR3 nucleotides are TGTGCCAGCTCAACCCCTGCTGGGGGCGGGGGCTACACCTTC. This sequence encodes CASSTPAGGGGYTF.

Only a few counts were recorded for this clonotype. The chain couples TRBV5-1 to TRBJ1-6; 9 nucleotides match TRBD1. This CDR3 has 15 residues. From germline, CDR1 is SGHRS and CDR2 YFSETQ. V shed 3 bases, J shed 9 bases, and the junction held 7 bases outside the gene matches. CDR3 nucleotides: TGCGCCAGCAGCTCGGATTCACAGGGGGCTTCACCCCTCCACTTT. Amino acid sequence: CASSSDSQGASPLHF.

This clonotype was observed many times. Compared with germline, one end of the junction differs, possibly owing to a read error. The chain links TRBV7-7 to TRBJ2-7, with TRBD2 matching 8 bases. Germline CDR1 and CDR2: SSHAT and FNYEAQ (reference sequence). This CDR3 is 13 amino acids long. In DNA form, the CDR3 reads TGTGCTAGCAGCTTAGGGGCGGGAGGTGAGCAGTACTTC. Translated: CASSLGAGGEQYF.

This clonotype showed up many times. The chain couples TRBV19 to TRBJ1-1, with 7 bases fitting TRBD1. The ends lost 6 bases at V and 10 bases at J; junction bases unmatched: 5. CDR3 length: 11 residues. Per germline, CDR1 LNHDA and CDR2 SQIVND (reference sequence). The CDR3 DNA follows: TGTGCCAGTAGGGACCAGGGGGGAGCTTTCTTT. Protein product: CASRDQGGAFF. Combining the CDR3 with reference TRBV19 and TRBJ1-1 gives the whole variable domain DGGITQSPKYLFRKEGQNVTLSCEQNLNHDAMYWYRQDPGQGLRLIYYSQIVNDFQKGDIAEGYSVSREKKESFPLTVTSAQKNPTAFYLCASRDQGGAFFGQGTRLTVV.

There are a few counts of this clonotype. CDR3 region: CSARAQLGKETQYF. In DNA form, the CDR3 reads TGCAGTGCTAGGGCGCAGTTGGGGAAAGAGACCCAGTACTTC. The J gene is TRBJ2-5, the V gene TRBV20-1; D is undetermined. The CDR3 length is 14 residues. Germline V gene data show CDR1 as DFQATT and CDR2 as SNEGSKA (reference sequence). Trimming removed 3 bases at V and 3 bases at J, with 14 bases between.

In its sample, this clonotype was seen a few times. The rearrangement uses TRBV7-2 and TRBJ2-7, with D perhaps matching TRBD1 (5 bases). The V end was cut by 6 bases, the J end by 10 bases, with 16 bases between. CDR3 length: 12 residues. Germline V CDR1 and CDR2: SGHTA, FQGNSA. The CDR3 nucleotides read TGTGCCAGCAGTCCGGTAGGGGATCCCCAGTACTTC. Encoded protein: CASSPVGDPQYF. The full variable domain, rest sourced from reference TRBV7-2 and TRBJ2-7, is GAGVSQSPSNKVTEKGKDVELRCDPISGHTALYWYRQSLGQGLEFLIYFQGNSAPDKSGLPSDRFSAERTGGSVSTLTIQRTQQEDSAVYLCASSPVGDPQYFGPGTRLTVT.

This clonotype was observed at least ten times. The rearrangement uses TRBV25-1 and TRBJ1-2; D not resolved. Germline V lookup: CDR1 MGHDK, CDR2 SYGVNS. The CDR3 contains 13 residues. With 2 bases removed from V and 2 bases from J, the gap between germline ends came to 6 bases. DNA for the CDR3: TGTGCCAGCAGTGAAGGACTGAACTATGGCTACACCTTC. Amino acid sequence: CASSEGLNYGYTF.

This clonotype was counted many times. This chain links TRBV7-2 with TRBJ1-1; weak D call: TRBD1 (6 bases). Trimming stripped 7 bases from V and 5 bases from J, with 17 bases between. Germline V CDR1 and CDR2: SGHTA, FQGNSA. The CDR3 consists of 14 residues. The CDR3 bases are TGTGCCAGCAACACGAACAGGGACATAACTGAAGCTTTCTTT. This encodes CASNTNRDITEAFF.

This clonotype was seen a few times. The chain uses TRBV10-2 and TRBJ2-2, with TRBD2 matching over 7 bases. Germline trimming cut 4 bases from V and 5 bases from J; bases unmatched to any gene: 4. This CDR3 is built from 14 residues. Germline CDR1 and CDR2: WSHSY and SAAADI. The CDR3 loop is CASSGEGRTGELFF. CDR3 nucleotides: TGCGCCAGCAGTGGGGAGGGACGGACCGGGGAGCTGTTTTTT.

The chain carries TRBV4-3 and TRBJ2-7; 7 positions match TRBD2. V shed 0 bases and J 4 bases; nucleotides not matched to a gene: 6. The CDR3 consists of 15 residues. CDR1 and CDR2 from the germline V gene are LGHNA and YSLEER. CDR3 in DNA: TGCGCCAGCAGCCAAGATCAGATGGGGGGGTACGAGCAGTACTTC. Its protein product is CASSQDQMGGYEQYF.

In its sample, this clonotype was seen many times. The V and J genes are TRBV10-3 and TRBJ1-4; D ambiguous. CDR1 and CDR2 from the germline V gene are ENHRY and SYGVKD. The ends were cut back, 4 bases at V and 8 bases at J, with 14 bases in the middle. The CDR3 runs 14 residues. The DNA of the CDR3 is TGTGCCATCAGTGCCGGACCCCGTGCGGAAAAACTGTTTTTT. It translates to CAISAGPRAEKLFF.

On this clonotype itself: This may stem from a read error, because a much larger clone lies one nucleotide away. The chain uses TRBV12-3 or TRBV12-4 and TRBJ2-6, with D possibly TRBD1 on 5 matching bases. The CDR3 totals 12 residues. In nucleotides, the CDR3 is TGTGCCAGCAGCTATGGGGCCATCGTCCTGACTTTC. Amino acid sequence: CASSYGAIVLTF.

A word on this clonotype: A much larger clone lies one base from this, so it may be a read error. This chain joins TRBV19 and TRBJ1-1; D is undetermined. This CDR3 spans 13 amino acids. Germline V gene lookup returns CDR1 LNHDA and CDR2 SQIVND (reference sequence). CDR3 protein: CASTISMNTEASF. For the CDR3, the DNA is TGTGCCAGTACCATCTCGATGAACACTGAAGCTTCCTTT. The complete variable domain, with remaining parts taken from reference TRBV19 and TRBJ1-1, reads DGGITQSPKYLFRKEGQNVTLSCEQNLNHDAMYWYRQDPGQGLRLIYYSQIVNDFQKGDIAEGYSVSREKKESFPLTVTSAQKNPTAFYLCASTISMNTEASFGQGTRLTVV.

The gene calls are TRBV6-6 and TRBJ1-1; D unclear. Germline V gene sequence: CDR1 MNHNY, CDR2 SVGAGI (reference sequence). This CDR3 comprises 14 residues. Trimming removed 7 bases at V and 8 bases at J, with 20 bases between. DNA of the CDR3: TGTGCCAGCATGCTCGACACAGCTCAACAGGAAGCTTTCTTT. Encoded protein: CASMLDTAQQEAFF.

The chain combines TRBV6-1 with TRBJ2-6, with 7 bases that match TRBD1. Germline V lookup: CDR1 MNHNS, CDR2 SASEGT. The CDR3 has 17 residues. Unmatched junction bases numbered 13, after V lost 11 bases and J lost 0 bases. CDR3 loop: CAWSADRVSSGANVLTF. The DNA for the CDR3 is TGTGCCTGGAGTGCCGACAGGGTTAGCTCTGGGGCCAACGTCCTGACTTTC.

This chain uses TRBV5-5 with TRBJ2-5, with a weak D call TRBD1 (5 bases). The CDR3 is made up of 17 amino acids. From germline, CDR1 is SGHKS and CDR2 YYEKEE (reference sequence). Trimming cost V 4 bases and J 4 bases, with 23 bases left between them. The CDR3 sequence is CASSRNSAVGERETQYF. As DNA, the CDR3 is TGTGCCAGCAGCCGAAACTCCGCCGTAGGGGAACGAGAGACCCAGTACTTC.

This chain joins TRBV2 and TRBJ1-2; the D is unclear. CDR1 is SNHLY, CDR2 FYNNEI, per germline. Trimming removed 8 bases from V and 12 bases from J, with 19 bases in between. The CDR3 contains 12 residues. The CDR3 reads CASSTPGAGNTF. CDR3 DNA: TGTGCCAGCTCGACCCCAGGCGCTGGAAACACCTTC.

This chain uses TRBV2 with TRBJ2-5; TRBD2 matches 10 bases. The DNA end lines up better with TRBJ2-1; the J call may be wrong. CDR1 is SNHLY, CDR2 FYNNEI, per germline. The CDR3 totals 15 residues. The CDR3, as DNA: TGTGCCAGCAGTGAAAGCGGGAGGGCTAACAATGAGCAGTTCTTC. Translated: CASSESGRANNEQFF.

This clonotype was seen just once. This may be a read error: a much more frequent sequence differs by one nucleotide. The CDR3 DNA reads as TGTGCCAGCAGGGACAGGGGTATTTCACCCCTCCACTTT. Its translation is CASRDRGISPLHF. The V and J genes are TRBV2 and TRBJ1-6, with TRBD1 identical over 9 bases. The CDR3 totals 13 residues. V was clipped by 6 bases and J by 9 bases; unmatched bases: 3. Germline CDR1 reads SNHLY; CDR2 reads FYNNEI. Full variable domain (missing parts from reference TRBV2 and TRBJ1-6): EPEVTQTPSHQVTQMGQEVILRCVPISNHLYFYWYRQILGQKVEFLVSFYNNEISEKSEIFDDQFSVERPDGSNFTLKIRSTKLEDSAMYFCASRDRGISPLHFGNGTRLTVT.